These 24 T cell receptor beta chains originate from one sample sequenced in a study of blood T cell repertoires in COVID-19. The method was immunoSEQ multiplex PCR; TCRdb's version includes in-frame clones alone and lacks a portion of them. Of 250,000 to 300,000 clones listed, 85% to 90% were seen once; the top ten hold 3.5% to 4%. The sequencing input was peripheral blood. These receptors were collected from a man aged 18-30 years with active or convalescent COVID-19.

The rearrangement uses TRBV6-6 and TRBJ2-7; weak D call: TRBD2 (5 bases). This CDR3 region has 14 residues. Germline V gene lookup returns CDR1 MNHNY and CDR2 SVGAGI (reference sequence). V lost 8 bases, J lost 0 bases, and 14 bases lay in between. The CDR3 DNA follows: TGTGCCAGCCATCGCGGGTCCCACTCCTACGAGCAGTACTTC. This gives the protein CASHRGSHSYEQYF.

V and J are TRBV5-1 and TRBJ1-5; D possibly corresponds to TRBD1 (5 bases). Germline assignment: CDR1 SGHRS and CDR2 YFSETQ. The CDR3 loop spans 16 amino acids. The ends were cut back, 3 bases at V and 1 base at J, with 14 bases in the middle. CDR3 nucleotides: TGCGCCAGCAGCTGGGGAGGTGGGGACAGCAATCAGCCCCAGCATTTT. It codes for CASSWGGGDSNQPQHF.

This clone was observed a single time. The chain joins TRBV14 to TRBJ1-2; TRBD1 aligns across 7 bases. V was pared by 0 bases and J by 8 bases, with 15 bases of the junction left unmatched. This CDR3 spans 17 amino acids. CDR1 is SGHDN and CDR2 is FVKESK in the germline V gene. CDR3 in amino acids: CASSQDLLGRGGRGYTF. The CDR3 nucleotides are TGTGCCAGCAGCCAAGACCTTCTCGGCAGAGGGGGCCGCGGCTACACCTTC.

The table lists this clone with a count of one. The V gene is TRBV3-1 (or the pseudogene TRBV3-2), the J gene TRBJ2-1; TRBD2 agrees at 7 bases. CDR1 and CDR2 from the germline V gene are LGHDT and YNNKEL (reference sequence). Losses at the gene ends were 4 bases for V and 7 bases for J; bases not matched to a gene: 13. The CDR3 contains 16 residues. CDR3 DNA sequence: TGTGCCAGCAGCCCACTCCTGGGGGGGACGGGTAATGAGCAGTTCTTC. It codes for CASSPLLGGTGNEQFF.

The chain combines TRBV11-3 with TRBJ2-7, with D hard to call. This CDR3 comprises 12 residues. The ends were cut back, 3 bases at V and 2 bases at J, with 5 bases in the middle. Germline V CDR1 and CDR2: SGHNT, YENEEA. Here the CDR3 reads CASSFLTYEQYF. In nucleotides, the CDR3 is TGTGCCAGCAGCTTCCTAACCTACGAGCAGTACTTC.

V and J are TRBV27 and TRBJ2-3, with D hard to call. CDR1 MNHEY and CDR2 SMNVEV come from the germline V gene (reference sequence). Trimming cost V 6 bases and J 0 bases, with 13 bases left between them. The CDR3 has 15 amino acids. In nucleotides, the CDR3 is TGTGCCAGCAGCAACCAAGTGGGCAGCACAGATACGCAGTATTTT. Its translation is CASSNQVGSTDTQYF.

The chain recombines TRBV6-2 or TRBV6-3 with TRBJ2-7, with 13 bases fitting TRBD2. Per the germline V gene, CDR1 is MNHEY and CDR2 is SVGEGT. The CDR3 runs to 17 residues. The V and J ends lost 6 bases and 0 bases, in that order; junction bases with no gene match: 8. DNA of the CDR3: TGTGCCAGCAGCCGCGGGACTAGCGGGGCGAGCTCCTACGAGCAGTACTTC. This sequence encodes CASSRGTSGASSYEQYF.

V usage is TRBV5-6 and J usage is TRBJ2-2; D perhaps matches TRBD1 (5 bases). The length of the CDR3 is 13 residues. Germline V gene lookup returns CDR1 SGHDT and CDR2 YYEEEE. The ends were cut back, 4 bases at V and 6 bases at J, with 10 bases in the middle. The CDR3 DNA reads as TGTGCCAGCAGCCCAGGGAAGCCCGGGGAGCTGTTTTTT. Protein: CASSPGKPGELFF. Variable domain in full (rest from reference TRBV5-6 and TRBJ2-2): DAGVTQSPTHLIKTRGQQVTLRCSPKSGHDTVSWYQQALGQGPQFIFQYYEEEERQRGNFPDRFSGHQFPNYSSELNVNALLLGDSALYLCASSPGKPGELFFGEGSRLTVL.

This clone was seen more than once but under ten times. The chain uses TRBV28 and TRBJ1-2; 7 bases fit TRBD1. The CDR3 has 14 amino acids. The V gene's germline CDR1 is MDHEN and CDR2 SYDVKM. J lost 6 bases, V lost 6 bases, and 10 bases had no gene match. The CDR3, as DNA: TGTGCCAGCAGCTGGCGGAGACAGGGACATGGCTACACCTTC. Amino acid sequence: CASSWRRQGHGYTF.

The chain employs TRBV6-5 and TRBJ2-1; D is possibly TRBD1 (6 bases). Germline V gene lookup returns CDR1 MNHEY and CDR2 SVGAGI. V shed 5 bases and J shed 9 bases, with 11 bases lying between them. The CDR3 is made up of 12 amino acids. CDR3 sequence: CASSQGRSEQFF. CDR3 bases: TGTGCCAGCAGTCAGGGGCGGAGTGAGCAGTTCTTC.

This clone appeared a single time. The chain is built from TRBV12-3 or TRBV12-4 and TRBJ1-1; D is uncertain. Trimming took 6 bases from V and 5 from J, leaving 13 bases between them. The CDR3 length is 13 residues. In nucleotides, the CDR3 is TGTGCCAGCAGAGCACCACCTAGGACTGAAGCTTTCTTT. It translates to CASRAPPRTEAFF.

This rearrangement joins TRBV6-5 to TRBJ1-2, with a tentative D call TRBD1 (6 bases). CDR3 size: 14 residues. Germline CDR1 reads MNHEY; CDR2 reads SVGAGI. V dropped 5 bases and J dropped 3 bases, with 13 bases sitting between them. The DNA of the CDR3 is TGTGCCAGCAGTATTAGGGGGGGACACTATGGCTACACCTTC. This gives the protein CASSIRGGHYGYTF.

This clone is a singleton in its sample. The CDR3 DNA is TGTGCCAGCAGTGATGGGGCTAGCGGGTTCAAAAACATTCAGTACTTC. This encodes CASSDGASGFKNIQYF. The chain employs TRBV2 and TRBJ2-4; 8 bases map to TRBD2. Looked up from germline, CDR1 is SNHLY and CDR2 is FYNNEI. The CDR3 runs to 16 residues. V shed 3 bases and J 3 bases; nucleotides not matched to a gene: 7.

The chain carries TRBV3-1 (or the pseudogene TRBV3-2) and TRBJ1-5, with D hard to call. Looked up from germline, CDR1 is LGHDT and CDR2 is YNNKEL (reference sequence). Trimming took 1 base from V and 5 from J, leaving 9 bases between them. The CDR3 spans 14 residues. This CDR3 reads CASSQGSNDQPQHF. As DNA, the CDR3 is TGTGCCAGCAGCCAAGGGAGCAACGATCAGCCCCAGCATTTT.

V and J are TRBV4-1 and TRBJ2-7, with a weak D call TRBD1 (5 bases). The germline V and J ends were trimmed by 5 bases and 8 bases, with 22 bases remaining between them. CDR1 MGHRA and CDR2 YSYEKL come from the germline V gene. The CDR3 contains 15 residues. DNA of the CDR3: TGCGCCAGCAGCGATAAAGTGGGCAGGGAATTTAAGCAGTACTTC. Translating it yields CASSDKVGREFKQYF.

This chain connects TRBV4-1 to TRBJ2-3; D is perhaps TRBD2 (6 bases). Trimming took off 0 bases at V and 2 bases at J, with 24 bases between the two ends. This CDR3 is built from 20 residues. Germline loops: CDR1 MGHRA, CDR2 YSYEKL. The CDR3 here is CASSQDGGLAEIFNTDTQYF. CDR3 in DNA: TGCGCCAGCAGCCAAGATGGGGGACTGGCGGAGATTTTTAACACAGATACGCAGTATTTT.

The CDR3 DNA sequence: TGTGCCAGCAGTTACACCCTAGCGGGAGTTGCAGATACGCAGTATTTT. Amino acid sequence: CASSYTLAGVADTQYF. V and J are TRBV6-2 or TRBV6-3 and TRBJ2-3; 10 bases agree with TRBD2. Germline trimming cut 2 bases from V and 4 bases from J; bases unmatched to any gene: 6. The CDR3 totals 16 residues. Germline V gene sequence: CDR1 MNHEY, CDR2 SVGEGT.

This clone was detected only once. The chain joins TRBV19 to TRBJ1-5; D is unclear. CDR1 and CDR2 from the germline V gene are LNHDA and SQIVND (reference sequence). V lost 6 bases and J 9 bases, leaving 15 bases between the germline ends. The CDR3 is 13 amino acids. The CDR3 region has the DNA TGTGCCAGTAGGGCGGGGAGAGATTGGCCCCAGCATTTT. Translating it yields CASRAGRDWPQHF.

This clone appeared once. V gene TRBV18 combines with J gene TRBJ2-1, with TRBD1 as a possible D gene (5 bases). The germline V gene has CDR1 KGHSH and CDR2 LQKENI. Trimming stripped 6 bases from V and 3 bases from J, with 15 bases between. This CDR3 contains 15 residues. The CDR3 coding sequence is TGTGCCAGCTCGGACGGAACAGGTGGCTACAATGAGCAGTTCTTC. Translation gives CASSDGTGGYNEQFF.

The chain carries TRBV24-1 and TRBJ1-5; 7 positions agree with TRBD1. The CDR3 contains 13 residues. Germline CDR1 and CDR2: KGHDR and SFDVKD. V shed 7 bases and J 6 bases; nucleotides not matched to a gene: 5. The CDR3 region is CATSDRDGQPQHF. The CDR3 bases are TGTGCCACCAGCGACAGGGACGGTCAGCCCCAGCATTTT.

As for this clone: A junction boundary mismatches the germline segment, possibly from a read error. The rearrangement links TRBV6-6 to TRBJ2-5, with D possibly TRBD1 on 6 matching bases. The CDR3 totals 14 residues. Germline V gene lookup returns CDR1 MNHNY and CDR2 SVGAGI (reference sequence). CDR3 nucleotides: TGTACCAGCAGACGAGGACAGAACCAAGAGACCCAGTACTTC. It encodes CTSRRGQNQETQYF.

This sequence joins TRBV6-1 and TRBJ2-3; 7 bases fit TRBD2. Germline V gene sequence: CDR1 MNHNS, CDR2 SASEGT. V was clipped by 2 bases and J by 6 bases; unmatched bases: 14. The CDR3 extends over 17 amino acids. In DNA form, the CDR3 reads TGTGCCAGCAGTGAACCCCCCGGCGGGTCCGGGGGGGATACGCAGTATTTT. Protein sequence: CASSEPPGGSGGDTQYF.

The chain uses TRBV3-1 (or the pseudogene TRBV3-2) and TRBJ1-2, with D perhaps matching TRBD1 (5 bases). The CDR3 consists of 15 residues. Trimming took off 1 base at V and 0 bases at J, with 9 bases between the two ends. CDR1 and CDR2 from the germline V gene are LGHDT and YNNKEL (reference sequence). The CDR3: CASSQGGGANYGYTF. In DNA form, the CDR3 reads TGTGCCAGCAGCCAAGGGGGGGGAGCTAACTATGGCTACACCTTC.

The DNA of the CDR3 is TGTGCCAGCAGTGACAGCGGGGAAGAGACCCAGTACTTC. This translates into CASSDSGEETQYF. This rearrangement joins TRBV6-4 to TRBJ2-5, with TRBD2 identical over 7 bases. Trimming took 2 bases from V and 3 from J; bases not matched to a gene: 0. Germline loops: CDR1 MRHNA, CDR2 SNTAGT. This CDR3 has 13 amino acids.